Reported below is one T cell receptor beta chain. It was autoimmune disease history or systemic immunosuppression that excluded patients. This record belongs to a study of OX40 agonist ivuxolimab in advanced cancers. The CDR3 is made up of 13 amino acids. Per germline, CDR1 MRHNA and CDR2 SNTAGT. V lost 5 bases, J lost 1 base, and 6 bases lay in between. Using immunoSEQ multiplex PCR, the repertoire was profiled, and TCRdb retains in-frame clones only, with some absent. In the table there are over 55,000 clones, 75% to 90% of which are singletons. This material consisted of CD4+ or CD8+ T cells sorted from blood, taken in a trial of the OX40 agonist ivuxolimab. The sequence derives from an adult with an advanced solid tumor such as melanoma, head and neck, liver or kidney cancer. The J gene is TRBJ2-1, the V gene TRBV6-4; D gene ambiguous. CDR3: CASSKESYNEQFF. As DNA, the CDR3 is TGTGCCAGCAGTAAAGAGTCCTACAATGAGCAGTTCTTC.